The table lists the clone carrying this TCR beta chain with a few counts. Antigen: not known. TCRdb reprocessed the multiplex PCR reads with MiXCR, giving one entry per CDR3 protein. The sample records 12,000 or so distinct CDR3 sequences, approximately 46% being singletons. This sample was taken from a study of breast tumors, draining lymph nodes, adjacent tissues. Study-wide points: Tumors had less TCR diversity than lymph nodes, more than nontumor tissue. Data fit most tumor T cells coming from lymph node, expanding in tumor. Compared with basal-like, luminal-like tumors shared significantly more repertoire with nontumor tissue.

This clonotype was sampled from a female donor with breast cancer. Some clones in this sample may be carry-over from other donors' samples. The sequenced sample was tumor-adjacent breast tissue.

As DNA, the CDR3 is TGTGCCAGCAGCCAACCACGTCGGACCTACGAGCAGTACGTC. This encodes CASSQPRRTYEQYV. The chain uses TRBV14 and TRBJ2-7, with D unclear. V was clipped by 2 bases and J by 2 bases, with 10 bases between them. CDR3 length: 14 amino acids. In germline, CDR1 is SGHDN, CDR2 FVKESK.